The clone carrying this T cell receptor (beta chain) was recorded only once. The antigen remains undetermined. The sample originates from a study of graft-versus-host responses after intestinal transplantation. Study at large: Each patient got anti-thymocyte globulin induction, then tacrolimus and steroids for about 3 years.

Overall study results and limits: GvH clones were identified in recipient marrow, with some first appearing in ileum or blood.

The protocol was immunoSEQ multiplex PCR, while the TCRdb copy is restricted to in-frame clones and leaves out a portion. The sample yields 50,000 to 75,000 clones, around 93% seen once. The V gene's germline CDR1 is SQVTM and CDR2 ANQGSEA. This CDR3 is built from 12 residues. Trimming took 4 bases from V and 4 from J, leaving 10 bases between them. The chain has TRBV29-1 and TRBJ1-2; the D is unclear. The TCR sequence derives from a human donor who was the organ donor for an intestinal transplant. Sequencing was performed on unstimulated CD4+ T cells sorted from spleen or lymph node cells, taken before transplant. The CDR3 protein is CSVGGTSYGYTF. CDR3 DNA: TGCAGCGTTGGTGGCACCTCCTATGGCTACACCTTC.